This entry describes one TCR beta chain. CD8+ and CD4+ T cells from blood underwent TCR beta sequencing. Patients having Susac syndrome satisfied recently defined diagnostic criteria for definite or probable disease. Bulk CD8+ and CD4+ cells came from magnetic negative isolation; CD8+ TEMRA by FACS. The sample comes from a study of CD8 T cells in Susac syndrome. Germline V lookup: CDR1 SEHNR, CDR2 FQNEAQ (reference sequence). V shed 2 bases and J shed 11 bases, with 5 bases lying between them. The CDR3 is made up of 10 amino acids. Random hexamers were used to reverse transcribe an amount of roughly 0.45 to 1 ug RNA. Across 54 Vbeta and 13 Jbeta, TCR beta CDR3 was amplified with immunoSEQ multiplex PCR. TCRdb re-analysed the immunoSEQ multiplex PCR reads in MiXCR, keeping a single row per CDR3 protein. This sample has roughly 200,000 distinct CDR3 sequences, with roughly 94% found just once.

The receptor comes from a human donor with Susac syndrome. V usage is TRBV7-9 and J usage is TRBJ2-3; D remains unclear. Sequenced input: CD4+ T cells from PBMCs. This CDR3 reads CASSLNWQYF. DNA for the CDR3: TGTGCCAGCAGCTTAAACTGGCAGTATTTT.